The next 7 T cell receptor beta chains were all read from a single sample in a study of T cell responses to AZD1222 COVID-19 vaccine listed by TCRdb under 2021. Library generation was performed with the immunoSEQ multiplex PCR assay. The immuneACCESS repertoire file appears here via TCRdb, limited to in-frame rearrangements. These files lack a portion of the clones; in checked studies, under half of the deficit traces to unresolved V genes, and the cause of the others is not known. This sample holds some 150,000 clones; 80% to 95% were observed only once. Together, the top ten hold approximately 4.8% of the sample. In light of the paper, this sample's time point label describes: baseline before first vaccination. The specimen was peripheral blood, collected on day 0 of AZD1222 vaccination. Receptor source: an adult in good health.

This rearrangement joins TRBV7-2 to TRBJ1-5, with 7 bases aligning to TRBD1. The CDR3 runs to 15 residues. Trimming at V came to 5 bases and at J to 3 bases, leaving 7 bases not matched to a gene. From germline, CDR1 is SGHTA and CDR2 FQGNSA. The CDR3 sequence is CASSLRQGSNQPQHF. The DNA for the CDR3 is TGTGCCAGCAGCCTTCGACAGGGTTCCAATCAGCCCCAGCATTTT.

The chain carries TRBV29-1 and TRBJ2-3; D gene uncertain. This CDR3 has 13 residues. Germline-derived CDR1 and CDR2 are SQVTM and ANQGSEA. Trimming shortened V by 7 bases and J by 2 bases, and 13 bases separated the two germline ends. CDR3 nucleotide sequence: TGCAGCGGTGTGGACCACCTCACAGATACGCAGTATTTT. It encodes CSGVDHLTDTQYF.

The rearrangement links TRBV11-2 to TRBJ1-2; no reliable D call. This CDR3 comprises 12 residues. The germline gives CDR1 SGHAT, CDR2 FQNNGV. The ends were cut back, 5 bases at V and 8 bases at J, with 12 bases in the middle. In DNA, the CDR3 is TGTGCCAGCAGCCCAAGGAGGGCCGGCTACACCTTC. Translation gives CASSPRRAGYTF.

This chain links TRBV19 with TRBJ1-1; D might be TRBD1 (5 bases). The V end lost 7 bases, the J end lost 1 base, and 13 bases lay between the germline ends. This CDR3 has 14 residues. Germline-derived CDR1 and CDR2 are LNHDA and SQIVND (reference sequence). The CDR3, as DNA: TGTGCCAGTAACCAGGGCTGGGCGAACACTGAAGCTTTCTTT. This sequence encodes CASNQGWANTEAFF.

This chain's CDR3 is CSVVLGERRTGELFF. The CDR3, as DNA: TGCAGCGTTGTACTCGGGGAGAGGAGGACCGGGGAGCTGTTTTTT. V and J are TRBV29-1 and TRBJ2-2, with D possibly TRBD2 on 5 matching bases. Trimming removed 4 bases at V and 5 bases at J, with 17 bases between. CDR3 size: 15 residues. Germline values: CDR1 SQVTM, CDR2 ANQGSEA.

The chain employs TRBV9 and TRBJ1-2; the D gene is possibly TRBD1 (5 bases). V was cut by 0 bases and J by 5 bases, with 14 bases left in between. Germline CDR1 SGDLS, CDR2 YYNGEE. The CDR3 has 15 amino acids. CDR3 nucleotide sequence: TGTGCCAGCAGCGTAGTCAGGACACTCGCATATGGCTACACCTTC. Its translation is CASSVVRTLAYGYTF.

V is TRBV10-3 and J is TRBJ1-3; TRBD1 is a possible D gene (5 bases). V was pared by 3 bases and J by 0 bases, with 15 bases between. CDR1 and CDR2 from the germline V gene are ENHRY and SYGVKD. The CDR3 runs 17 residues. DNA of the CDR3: TGTGCCATCAGTGAAGGCTCCGGGACGGCCTCTGGAAACACCATATATTTT. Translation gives CAISEGSGTASGNTIYF.